This TCR beta chain came from a study of neoadjuvant anti-PD-1 for oral cavity cancer. Study summary: Patients mostly received three to four biweekly nivolumab doses at 3 mg/kg before surgery.

The time point is: after neoadjuvant nivolumab, at surgical resection. Patients had newly diagnosed, untreated stage II-IVA oral cavity squamous cell carcinoma. About this clone itself: The antigen remains unidentified.

General study points: PBMC Gini-index clonality exceeded responders' in non-responders post-nivolumab.

Data came from immunoSEQ multiplex PCR; TCRdb stores just in-frame clones and leaves some out. The data show 68,000 or so clones, roughly 85% seen once. Germline V gene lookup returns CDR1 SGHDT and CDR2 YYEEEE. V was clipped by 7 bases and J by 3 bases; unmatched bases: 18. This CDR3 is 18 amino acids long. The sample consisted of PBMCs, taken after nivolumab (anti-PD-1) treatment. This chain uses TRBV5-6 with TRBJ2-3, with 9 bases fitting TRBD1. This sequence originates from a person between 40 and 85 years old with oral cavity squamous cell carcinoma. The CDR3 reads CASQGRGVGQGLTDTQYF. The CDR3 DNA follows: TGTGCCAGCCAAGGGCGGGGTGTAGGACAGGGGTTAACAGATACGCAGTATTTT.